A selection of T cell receptor beta chains follows, all from one sample in a study of T cell repertoires in cytomegalovirus infection. In TCRdb, the reads were re-called with MiXCR into one record per CDR3 protein. The sample carries more than 400,000 distinct CDR3 sequences, around a quarter recorded once. Sequenced input: PBMCs. The receptors here all came from a human donor in good health (CMV status not recorded). Some clones in this sample may be carry-over from other donors' samples. CDR3s include the opening cysteine and the closing phenylalanine or tryptophan. The D gene is left open where the match is weak. Not all rows give a size; the values are once, few, many and, for expanded clones, a class.

j_call d_call clone_size v_call cdr3_nt cdr3_aa
TRBJ2-1 TRBD2 few TRBV7-9 TGTGCCAGCAGCGCGAGCGGGAGGGGATCCTACAATGAGCAGTTCTTC CASSASGRGSYNEQFF
TRBJ1-5 TRBD1 few TRBV28 TGTGCCAGCAGTTCCTTGGGACAGGGAGTAGGTCAGCCCCAGCATTTT CASSSLGQGVGQPQHF
TRBJ2-3 . . TRBV5-1 TGCGCCAGCACCGGGGGACCAGGGATTTCAGATACGCAGTATTTT CASTGGPGISDTQYF
TRBJ1-5 . . TRBV30 TGTGCCTGGAGTGCCGACGCTGTACACCAGCATTTT CAWSADAVHQHF
TRBJ1-1 . few TRBV7-2 TGTGCCAGCAGCTTAACAGGGCAGGGTACTGAAGCTTTCTTT CASSLTGQGTEAFF
TRBJ2-3 TRBD2 . TRBV12-3/TRBV12-4 TGTGCCAGCAAGTTGGGGACTAGCGGGAGTTATACGCAGTATTTT CASKLGTSGSYTQYF
TRBJ2-2 . once TRBV12-3/TRBV12-4 TGTGCCAGCAGTGGGACCTCCTCCGGGGAGCTGTTTTTT CASSGTSSGELFF
TRBJ1-3 . many TRBV4-1 TGCGCCAGCAGCCAAGATAAGGGGCTTGGAAACACCATATATTTT CASSQDKGLGNTIYF
TRBJ2-6 . . TRBV24-1 TGTGCCACCAGTGACCCCAGGGCCGGGGCCAACGTCCTGACTTTC CATSDPRAGANVLTF
TRBJ1-1 TRBD1 . TRBV27 TGTGCCAGCAGTTCACCCCGGGACAGGGGTTGGAACATTGAAGCTTTCTTT CASSSPRDRGWNIEAFF
TRBJ2-5 . . TRBV19 TGTGCCAGTAGTATTCTAGGGAGCGCGACCCAGTACTTC CASSILGSATQYF
TRBJ1-5 . many TRBV7-2 TGTGCCAGCAGCTTAGAATATAGCAATCAGCCCCAGCATTTT CASSLEYSNQPQHF
TRBJ2-1 TRBD2 few TRBV12-3/TRBV12-4 TGTGCCAGCAGAGCGGGAGGAGTGAATGAGCAGTTCTTC CASRAGGVNEQFF
TRBJ1-5 . . TRBV6-1 TGTGCCAGCAGTCTTAACGGACATCCTTATCAGCCCCAGCATTTT CASSLNGHPYQPQHF
TRBJ2-5 . many TRBV7-2 TGTGCCAGCAGCTTAATTATCGGTACGGAGTGGGAGCGGCGTGGGACCCAGTACTTC CASSLIIGTEWERRGTQYF
TRBJ1-1 . . TRBV27 TGTGCCAGCAGTTTTGCGGGTTTCACTGAAGCTTTCTTT CASSFAGFTEAFF
TRBJ2-5 TRBD1 many TRBV7-9 TGTGCCAGCAGCTTAGCGCTTGGGGGACAGGAGACCCAGTACTTC CASSLALGGQETQYF
TRBJ1-3 . few TRBV7-4 TGTGCCAGCAGCTCTGTTCAGGGTTCCTCTGGAAACACCATATATTTT CASSSVQGSSGNTIYF
TRBJ2-1 . . TRBV7-3 TGTGCCAGCAGCTCACCCGGGGGCGACAATGAGCAGTTCTTC CASSSPGGDNEQFF
TRBJ2-5 TRBD2 . TRBV4-3 TGCGCCAGCAGCCACGCTAGCGGGAGTGAGACCCAGTACTTC CASSHASGSETQYF
TRBJ2-3 . few TRBV5-4 TGTGCCAGCAGCGTCATCCGGGACCCCATCACAGATACGCAGTATTTT CASSVIRDPITDTQYF
TRBJ2-2 . few TRBV5-6 TGTGCCAGCAGCTTTTCGGGGGCCGGGGAGCTGTTTTTT CASSFSGAGELFF
TRBJ2-1 . many TRBV7-8 TGTGCCAGCAGCTTAATAGAGACAGCTCCTAGAAATGAGCAGTTCTTC CASSLIETAPRNEQFF
TRBJ1-5 . few TRBV24-1 TGTGCCACCAGTGAACACGACAGAAGCCAGCCCCAGCATTTT CATSEHDRSQPQHF
TRBJ1-1 TRBD1 . TRBV5-1 TGCGCCAGCAGCCTTGGCACTTTAGACAGGGGGAACACTGAAGCTTTCTTT CASSLGTLDRGNTEAFF
TRBJ2-2 . once TRBV11-2 TGTGCCAGCAGCTCCCGCATAGACAGCTTTCTCACCGGGGAGCTGATTTTT CASSSRIDSFLTGELIF
TRBJ2-2 TRBD2 . TRBV12-3/TRBV12-4 TGTGCCAGCAGAACTAGCGGGAGAAAAGGGGAGCTGTTTTTT CASRTSGRKGELFF
TRBJ2-1 TRBD2 . TRBV6-2/TRBV6-3 TGTGCCAGCAGTCCCGGGACTAGCGGGAATCCCTTCTTC CASSPGTSGNPFF
TRBJ1-2 TRBD1 few TRBV19 TGTGCCAGTAGTACTGGGACAGGGGGTGGCTACACCTTC CASSTGTGGGYTF
TRBJ1-5 . . TRBV12-3/TRBV12-4 TGTGCCAGCAGCCGGGGGGTGGCCCAGCATTTT CASSRGVAQHF
TRBJ2-2 . many TRBV7-2 TGTGCCAGCAGCCCGCTGCGCGATACCGGGGAGCTGTTTTTT CASSPLRDTGELFF
TRBJ2-1 . few TRBV29-1 TGCAGCGTTGAAGATGGGGGCAGGTCTAGGGGCAATGAGCAGTTCTTC CSVEDGGRSRGNEQFF
TRBJ2-2 TRBD2 . TRBV6-2/TRBV6-3 TGTGCCAGCAGTTACCCGGGGGGGCAAGCGAACACCGGGGAGCTGTTTTTT CASSYPGGQANTGELFF
TRBJ2-2 TRBD2 few TRBV4-3 TGCGCCAGCAGCCAAGATATGTTTTCTCTGGCGGGAGGGACCGGGGAGCTGTTTTTT CASSQDMFSLAGGTGELFF
TRBJ2-1 TRBD1 . TRBV7-9 TGTGCCAGCAGGGATCGAATTACTACAGGGGGCGATGAGCAGTTCTTC CASRDRITTGGDEQFF
TRBJ1-1 . . TRBV4-1 TGCGCCAGCAGCCGCAACAGGGAGGGCTCTGAAGCTTTCTTT CASSRNREGSEAFF
TRBJ2-1 . few TRBV20-1 TGCAGTGCTAGCTCGACACTAGCTGTCAGCTACAATGAGCAGTTCTTC CSASSTLAVSYNEQFF
TRBJ2-5 . few TRBV28 TGTGCCAGCAGTCAACGTGAATTGCGGGCCCAGTACTTC CASSQRELRAQYF
TRBJ2-4 . few TRBV28 TGTGCCAGCAGTTTTGGGCTGTCTATGGTCAAAAACATTCAGTACTTC CASSFGLSMVKNIQYF
TRBJ1-1 TRBD1 few TRBV7-9 TGTGCCAGCAGCGAAATCCGGGACAGGGGAACTGAAGCTTTCTTT CASSEIRDRGTEAFF
TRBJ1-5 . . TRBV15 TGTGCCACCAGCAGAGATCGTAGGCCTCAGCCCCAGCATTTT CATSRDRRPQPQHF
TRBJ2-5 TRBD1 . TRBV19 TGTGCCAGTGCGGGACAGGGGGCCTGGGGAGAGACCCAGTACTTC CASAGQGAWGETQYF
TRBJ1-1 . few TRBV11-2 TGTGCCAGCAGCTCCCTGGCAGCCTTGAACACTGAAGCTTTCTTT CASSSLAALNTEAFF
TRBJ1-5 . few TRBV6-2/TRBV6-3 TGTGCCAGCAGGCTTACAGGGTTACAGCCCCAGCATTTT CASRLTGLQPQHF
TRBJ1-2 TRBD1 . TRBV6-1 TGTGCCAGCAGAGGGGCGGACAGGGAGGGCTACACCTTC CASRGADREGYTF
TRBJ1-1 . . TRBV4-1 TGCGCCAGCAGCCAAGATCTGGTCGCTGAAGCTTTCTTT CASSQDLVAEAFF
TRBJ2-1 TRBD2 . TRBV9 TGTGCCAGCAGCCTTGGACTAGCGGGAGCACTTGAGCAGTTCTTC CASSLGLAGALEQFF
TRBJ1-5 . few TRBV24-1 TGTGCCACCAGTGTAGCGGGTACGATAAATCAGCCCCAGCATTTT CATSVAGTINQPQHF
TRBJ1-3 . many TRBV7-2 TGTGCCAGCAGCTTAGGGATGAGGGGGGCACTATCTGGAAACACCATATATTTT CASSLGMRGALSGNTIYF
TRBJ2-1 TRBD2 few TRBV10-3 TGTGCCATCAGTCGGGGCGGGAGCAGGGTTGGGAATGAGCAGTTCTTC CAISRGGSRVGNEQFF
TRBJ1-6 TRBD1 few TRBV12-3/TRBV12-4 TGTGCCAGCACCCCCGGGACAGGGGGGATCTCACCCCTCCACTTT CASTPGTGGISPLHF
TRBJ1-2 . . TRBV19 TGTGCCAGTAGTATCGCCCCCGACAGAACTAACTATGGCTACACCTTC CASSIAPDRTNYGYTF
TRBJ2-3 TRBD2 many TRBV12-3/TRBV12-4 TGTGCCAGCAGAGAACCCTCTTGGGGCGGGAGCCGAGATACGCAGTATTTT CASREPSWGGSRDTQYF
TRBJ2-5 . few TRBV18 TGTGCCAGCTCACGTAACAGGGAAGAGACCCAGTACTTC CASSRNREETQYF
TRBJ1-1 TRBD1 . TRBV15 TGTGCCACCAGCACGACAGGGGACACTGAAGCTTTCTTT CATSTTGDTEAFF
TRBJ2-1 . few TRBV6-2/TRBV6-3 TGTGCCAGCATCCAAGGCTGGTCCGGTTACAATGAGCAGTTCTTC CASIQGWSGYNEQFF
TRBJ2-3 . . TRBV29-1 TGCAGCGTTTCTACTAGTGCAGATACGCAGTATTTT CSVSTSADTQYF
TRBJ2-1 TRBD1 . TRBV24-1 TGTGCCACCAGTGATTTGAGGGCAGGGGGCTTTCTCTACAATGAGCAGTTCTTC CATSDLRAGGFLYNEQFF
TRBJ2-1 TRBD2 . TRBV9 TGTGCCAGCAGCGCACGCGAGAGACTAGCGGGAGTGGATGAGCAGTTCTTC CASSARERLAGVDEQFF